A selection of T cell receptor beta chains follows, all from one sample in a study of blood T cell repertoires in COVID-19. The table came from immunoSEQ multiplex PCR; TCRdb's copy has only in-frame clones and leaves some out. This table has just over 300,000 clones, approximately 91% appearing once. Sequencing was performed on PBMCs or T cells enriched from blood (not recorded which). All receptors come from a woman aged 40 to 49 who had recovered from COVID-19. CDR3s include the opening cysteine and the closing phenylalanine or tryptophan. Fields, in order: CDR3 protein, clone size, V gene, J gene. Clone sizes are given selectively: once, few, many, or a class where the clone is expanded.

cdr3_aa: CASSQTGDSNQPQHF; clone_size: NA; v_call: TRBV9; j_call: TRBJ1-5
cdr3_aa: CASSGGETRPQHF; clone_size: NA; v_call: TRBV2; j_call: TRBJ1-5
cdr3_aa: CASSLGQYLDEQYF; clone_size: NA; v_call: TRBV5-6; j_call: TRBJ2-7
cdr3_aa: CASSIGSGGPTNQPQHF; clone_size: NA; v_call: TRBV19; j_call: TRBJ1-5
cdr3_aa: CASILQGNTGELFF; clone_size: NA; v_call: TRBV28; j_call: TRBJ2-2
cdr3_aa: CASSLAGWQTNNQPQHF; clone_size: NA; v_call: TRBV11-2; j_call: TRBJ1-5
cdr3_aa: CASSLVLGRDSYF; clone_size: NA; v_call: TRBV5-5; j_call: TRBJ2-7
cdr3_aa: CAISEPGSGANVLTF; clone_size: once; v_call: TRBV10-3; j_call: TRBJ2-6
cdr3_aa: CASRGDTNEKLFF; clone_size: NA; v_call: TRBV2; j_call: TRBJ1-4
cdr3_aa: CASRRQGLNTEAFF; clone_size: once; v_call: TRBV27; j_call: TRBJ1-1
cdr3_aa: CASSLGTLNTEAFF; clone_size: NA; v_call: TRBV19; j_call: TRBJ1-1
cdr3_aa: CASTGAWWYQPQHF; clone_size: once; v_call: TRBV19; j_call: TRBJ1-5
cdr3_aa: CASSLASSGRGSSYEQYF; clone_size: once; v_call: TRBV7-8; j_call: TRBJ2-7
cdr3_aa: CATSDPALTGGNADTQYF; clone_size: NA; v_call: TRBV24-1; j_call: TRBJ2-3
cdr3_aa: CASSPGRGEQFF; clone_size: few; v_call: TRBV11-3; j_call: TRBJ2-1
cdr3_aa: CASSPRTGFGGVPGNTIYF; clone_size: NA; v_call: TRBV7-2; j_call: TRBJ1-3
cdr3_aa: CASSPSTDTQYF; clone_size: NA; v_call: TRBV7-2; j_call: TRBJ2-3
cdr3_aa: CASSIGHGQGGTQYF; clone_size: NA; v_call: TRBV19; j_call: TRBJ2-5
cdr3_aa: CASTYPQEESGDEQFF; clone_size: once; v_call: TRBV2; j_call: TRBJ2-1
cdr3_aa: CRKNRGGELFF; clone_size: NA; v_call: TRBV20-1; j_call: TRBJ2-2
cdr3_aa: CASSLRTGDNTEAFF; clone_size: NA; v_call: TRBV7-2; j_call: TRBJ1-1
cdr3_aa: CASSIVLAGGNEQFF; clone_size: NA; v_call: TRBV19; j_call: TRBJ2-1
cdr3_aa: CASSFSGVSYGYTF; clone_size: NA; v_call: TRBV28; j_call: TRBJ1-2
cdr3_aa: CASSQPFTDTQYF; clone_size: NA; v_call: TRBV3-1/TRBV3-2; j_call: TRBJ2-3
cdr3_aa: CASSFSANYEQYF; clone_size: NA; v_call: TRBV12-3/TRBV12-4; j_call: TRBJ2-7
cdr3_aa: CASSLAGLRGNTQYF; clone_size: NA; v_call: TRBV7-3; j_call: TRBJ2-3
cdr3_aa: CASSFRRSRDTSTDTQYF; clone_size: NA; v_call: TRBV11-3; j_call: TRBJ2-3